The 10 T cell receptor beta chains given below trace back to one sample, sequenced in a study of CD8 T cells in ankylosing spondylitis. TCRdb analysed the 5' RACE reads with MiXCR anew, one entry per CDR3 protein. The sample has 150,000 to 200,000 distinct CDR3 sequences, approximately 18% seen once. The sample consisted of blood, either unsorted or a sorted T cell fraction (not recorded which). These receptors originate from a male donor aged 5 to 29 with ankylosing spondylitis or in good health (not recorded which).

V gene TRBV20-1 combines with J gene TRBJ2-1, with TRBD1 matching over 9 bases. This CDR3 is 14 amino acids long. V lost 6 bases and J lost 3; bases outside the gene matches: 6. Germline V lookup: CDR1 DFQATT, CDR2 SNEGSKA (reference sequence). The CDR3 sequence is CSAGRDRVYNEQFF. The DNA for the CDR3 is TGCAGTGCCGGGCGGGACAGGGTCTACAATGAGCAGTTCTTC.

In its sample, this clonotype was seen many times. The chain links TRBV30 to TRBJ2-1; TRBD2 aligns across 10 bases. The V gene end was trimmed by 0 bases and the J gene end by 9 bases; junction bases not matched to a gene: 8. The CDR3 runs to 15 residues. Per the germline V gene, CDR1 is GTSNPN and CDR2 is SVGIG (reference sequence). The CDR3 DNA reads TGTGCCTGGAGTGTCTCACGACTAGCGGGTGGTGAGCAGTTCTTC. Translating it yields CAWSVSRLAGGEQFF.

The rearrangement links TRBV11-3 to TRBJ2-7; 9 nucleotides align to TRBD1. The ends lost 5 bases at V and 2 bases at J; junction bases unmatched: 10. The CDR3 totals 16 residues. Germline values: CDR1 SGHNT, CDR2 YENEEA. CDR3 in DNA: TGTGCCAGCAGCCCAAGTAGGGACAGGGCCACCTACGAGCAGTACGTC. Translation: CASSPSRDRATYEQYV.

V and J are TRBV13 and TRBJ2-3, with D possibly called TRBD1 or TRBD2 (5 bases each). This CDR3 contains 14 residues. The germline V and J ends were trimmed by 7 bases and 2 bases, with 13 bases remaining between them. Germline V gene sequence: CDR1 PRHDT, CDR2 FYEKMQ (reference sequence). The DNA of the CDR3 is TGTGCCAGCACCCTACGGGGCCTCACAGATACGCAGTATTTT. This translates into CASTLRGLTDTQYF.

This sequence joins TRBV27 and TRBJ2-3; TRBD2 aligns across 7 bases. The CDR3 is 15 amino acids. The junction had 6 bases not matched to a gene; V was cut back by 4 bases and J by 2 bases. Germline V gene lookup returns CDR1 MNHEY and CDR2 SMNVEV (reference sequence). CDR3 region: CASSYIAGATDTQYF. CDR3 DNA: TGTGCCAGCAGTTATATCGCGGGAGCCACAGATACGCAGTATTTT.

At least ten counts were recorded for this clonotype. CDR3 DNA sequence: TGCGCCAGCAGCTTGGGTGACAGGACGTTCACCGGGGAGCTGTTTTTT. This codes for CASSLGDRTFTGELFF. The gene calls are TRBV5-1 and TRBJ2-2, with D perhaps TRBD1 (6 bases). V lost 0 bases and J lost 4, with 13 bases in between. The germline CDR1 and CDR2 sequences are SGHRS and YFSETQ. The CDR3 contains 16 residues.

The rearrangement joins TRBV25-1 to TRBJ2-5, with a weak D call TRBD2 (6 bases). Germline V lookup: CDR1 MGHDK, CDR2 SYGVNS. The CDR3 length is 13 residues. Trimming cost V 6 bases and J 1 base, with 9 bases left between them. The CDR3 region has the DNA TGTGCCAGCAGATTAGCGGCCCAAGAGACCCAGTACTTC. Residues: CASRLAAQETQYF.

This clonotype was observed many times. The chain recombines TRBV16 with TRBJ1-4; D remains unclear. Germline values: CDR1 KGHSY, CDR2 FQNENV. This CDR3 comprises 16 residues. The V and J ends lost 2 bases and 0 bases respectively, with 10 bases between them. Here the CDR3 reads CASSQRTVATNEKLFF. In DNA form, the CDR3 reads TGTGCCAGCAGCCAACGGACGGTTGCAACTAATGAAAAACTGTTTTTT.

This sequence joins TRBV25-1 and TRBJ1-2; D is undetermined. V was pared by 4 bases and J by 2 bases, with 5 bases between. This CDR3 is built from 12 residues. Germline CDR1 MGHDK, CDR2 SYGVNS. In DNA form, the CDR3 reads TGTGCCAGCAGTGTCATGAACTATGGCTACACCTTC. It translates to CASSVMNYGYTF.

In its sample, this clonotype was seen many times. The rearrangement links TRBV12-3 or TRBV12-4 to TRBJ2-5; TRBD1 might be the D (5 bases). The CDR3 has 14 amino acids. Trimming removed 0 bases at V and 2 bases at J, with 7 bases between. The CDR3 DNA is TGTGCCAGCAGTTTAGCAGGGGTTCAAGAGACCCAGTACTTC. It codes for CASSLAGVQETQYF.